The source of this T cell receptor (beta chain) is a study of blood T cell repertoires in COVID-19. On the study more broadly: The United States, Italy and Spain were the sources of the acute and convalescent COVID-19 samples.

Germline CDR1 SNHLY, CDR2 FYNNEI. The CDR3 is 17 residues long. J gave up 7 bases and V 3 bases, and 14 bases lay outside the gene matches. In assigning cohorts, the study relied on participant-reported clinical history. Donors in Cohort 3 counted as recovered after two negative PCRs, clearance, or symptom resolution. Clones were sequenced by immunoSEQ multiplex PCR, and TCRdb holds only the in-frame ones, with some missing. The table includes approximately 350,000 clones, roughly nine tenths detected once. This clonotype was sampled from a woman between 25 and 40 years old who had recovered from COVID-19. The sample consisted of PBMCs or T cells enriched from blood (not recorded which). This sequence joins TRBV2 and TRBJ2-7, with TRBD2 matching 11 bases. CDR3 loop: CASSDVGLADPWYEQYF. The CDR3 DNA follows: TGTGCCAGCAGTGATGTGGGACTAGCGGACCCCTGGTATGAGCAGTACTTC.